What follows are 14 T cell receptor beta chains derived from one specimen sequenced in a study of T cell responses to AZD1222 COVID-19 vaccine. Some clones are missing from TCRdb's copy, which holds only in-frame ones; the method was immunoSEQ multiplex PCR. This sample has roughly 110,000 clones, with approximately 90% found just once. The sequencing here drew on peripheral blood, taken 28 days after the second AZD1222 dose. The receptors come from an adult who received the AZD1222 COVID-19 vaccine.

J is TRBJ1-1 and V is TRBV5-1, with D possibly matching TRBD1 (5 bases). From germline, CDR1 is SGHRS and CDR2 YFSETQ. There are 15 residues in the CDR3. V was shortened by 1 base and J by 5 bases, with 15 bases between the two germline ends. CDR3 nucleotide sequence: TGCGCCAGCAGCTTGTCTTCGGGGCGGGGGACTGAAGCTTTCTTT. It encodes CASSLSSGRGTEAFF.

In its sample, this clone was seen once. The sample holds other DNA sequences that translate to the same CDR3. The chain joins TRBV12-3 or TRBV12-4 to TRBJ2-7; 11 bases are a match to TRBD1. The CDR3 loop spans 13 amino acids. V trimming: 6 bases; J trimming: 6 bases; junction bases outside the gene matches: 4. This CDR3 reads CASSGQGAGEQYF. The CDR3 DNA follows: TGTGCCAGCAGCGGACAGGGGGCAGGCGAGCAGTACTTC.

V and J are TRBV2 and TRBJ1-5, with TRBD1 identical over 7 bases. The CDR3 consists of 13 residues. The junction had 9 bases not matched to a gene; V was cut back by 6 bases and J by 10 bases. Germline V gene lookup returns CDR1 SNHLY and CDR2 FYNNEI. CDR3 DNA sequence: TGTGCCAGCAGCCGGGACAGCCTATTCCCCCAGCATTTT. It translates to CASSRDSLFPQHF.

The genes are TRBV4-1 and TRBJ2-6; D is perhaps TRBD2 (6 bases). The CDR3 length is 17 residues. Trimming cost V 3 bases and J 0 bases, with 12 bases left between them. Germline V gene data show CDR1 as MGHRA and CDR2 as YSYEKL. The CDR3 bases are TGCGCCAGCAGCCAGGGCCGCGGGGTCTCTGGGGCCAACGTCCTGACTTTC. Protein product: CASSQGRGVSGANVLTF.

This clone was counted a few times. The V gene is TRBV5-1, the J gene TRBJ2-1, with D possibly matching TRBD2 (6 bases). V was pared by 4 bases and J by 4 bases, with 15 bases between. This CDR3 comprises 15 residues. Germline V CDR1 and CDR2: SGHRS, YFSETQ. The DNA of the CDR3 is TGCGCCAGCAGCCTTCTGGGGACTCAATACAATGAGCAGTTCTTC. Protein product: CASSLLGTQYNEQFF.

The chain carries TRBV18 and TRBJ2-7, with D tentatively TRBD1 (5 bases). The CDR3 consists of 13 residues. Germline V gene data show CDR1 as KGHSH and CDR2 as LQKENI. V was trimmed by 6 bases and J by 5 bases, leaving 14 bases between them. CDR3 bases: TGTGCCAGCTCGCCCGACAGTGGAGACGAGCAGTACTTC. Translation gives CASSPDSGDEQYF.

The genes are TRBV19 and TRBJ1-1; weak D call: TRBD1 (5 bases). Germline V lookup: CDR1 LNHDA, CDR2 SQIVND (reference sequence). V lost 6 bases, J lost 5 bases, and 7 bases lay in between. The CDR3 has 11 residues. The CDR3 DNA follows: TGTGCCAGTAGCCGGGGGACTGAAGCTTTCTTT. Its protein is CASSRGTEAFF.

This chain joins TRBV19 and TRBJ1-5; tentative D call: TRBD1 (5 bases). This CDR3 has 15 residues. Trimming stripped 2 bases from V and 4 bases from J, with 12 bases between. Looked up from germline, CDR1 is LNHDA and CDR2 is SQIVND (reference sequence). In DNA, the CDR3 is TGTGCCAGTAGTATACTCGGGGGGGATAATCAGCCCCAGCATTTT. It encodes CASSILGGDNQPQHF.

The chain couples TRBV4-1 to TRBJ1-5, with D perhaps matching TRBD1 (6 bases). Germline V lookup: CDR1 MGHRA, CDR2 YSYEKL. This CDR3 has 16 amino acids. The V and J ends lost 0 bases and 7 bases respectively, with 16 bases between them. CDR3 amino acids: CASSQDKGVPFQPQHF. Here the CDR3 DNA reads TGCGCCAGCAGCCAAGATAAGGGGGTCCCCTTCCAGCCCCAGCATTTT.

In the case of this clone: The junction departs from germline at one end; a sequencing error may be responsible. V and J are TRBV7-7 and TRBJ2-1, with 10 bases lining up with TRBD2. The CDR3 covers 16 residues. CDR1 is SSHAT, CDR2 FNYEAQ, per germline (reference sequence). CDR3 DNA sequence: TGTGCTAGCAGCTCTAGACTAGCGGGCCCATACAATGAGCAGTTCTTC. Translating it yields CASSSRLAGPYNEQFF.

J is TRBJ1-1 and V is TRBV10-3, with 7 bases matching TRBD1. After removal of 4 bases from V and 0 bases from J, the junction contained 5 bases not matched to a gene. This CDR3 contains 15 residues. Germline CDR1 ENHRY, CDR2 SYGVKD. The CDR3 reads CAISGGQVMNTEAFF. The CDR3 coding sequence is TGTGCCATCAGTGGCGGACAGGTCATGAACACTGAAGCTTTCTTT.

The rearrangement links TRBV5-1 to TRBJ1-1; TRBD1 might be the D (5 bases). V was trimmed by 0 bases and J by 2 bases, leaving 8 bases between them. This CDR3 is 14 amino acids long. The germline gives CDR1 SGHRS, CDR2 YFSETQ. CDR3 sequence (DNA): TGCGCCAGCAGCTTGGCGGGGCCTAACACTGAAGCTTTCTTT. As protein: CASSLAGPNTEAFF.

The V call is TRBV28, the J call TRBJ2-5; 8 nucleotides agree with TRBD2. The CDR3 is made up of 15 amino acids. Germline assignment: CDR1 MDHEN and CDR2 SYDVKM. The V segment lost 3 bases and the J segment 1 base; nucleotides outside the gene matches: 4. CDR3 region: CASSFSGGPQETQYF. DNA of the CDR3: TGTGCCAGCAGTTTCAGCGGGGGTCCCCAAGAGACCCAGTACTTC.

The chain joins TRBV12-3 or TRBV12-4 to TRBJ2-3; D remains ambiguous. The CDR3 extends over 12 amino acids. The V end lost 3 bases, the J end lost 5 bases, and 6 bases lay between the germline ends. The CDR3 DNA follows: TGTGCCAGCAGTTTTAGGGTAGATACGCAGTATTTT. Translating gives CASSFRVDTQYF.